The 4 T cell receptor beta chains below come from one sample, sequenced in a study of shared clonotypes between healthy human individuals. Here immunoSEQ multiplex PCR was the method, and the copy in TCRdb shows in-frame clones only, minus some. The table records approximately 460,000 clones, roughly 80% of them present only once. Sequencing was performed on PBMCs. These receptors were taken from a woman between 35 and 50 years old in good health. Some clones in this sample may be carry-over from other donors' samples.

This clone is a singleton in its sample. The V call is TRBV30, the J call TRBJ1-2; D is unclear. The CDR3 consists of 12 residues. The germline CDR1 and CDR2 sequences are GTSNPN and SVGIG (reference sequence). Trimming left V 1 base short and J 6 bases short, with 9 bases between. The CDR3 here is CAWSGKPDGYTF. The DNA of the CDR3 is TGTGCCTGGAGTGGGAAACCTGATGGCTACACCTTC.

This clone was observed a handful of times. The chain carries TRBV2 and TRBJ2-5, with D perhaps being TRBD1 or TRBD2 (5 bases each). The end of the DNA aligns better with TRBJ2-7, so the J call may be wrong. The germline V gene has CDR1 SNHLY and CDR2 FYNNEI. The CDR3 contains 14 residues. In DNA form, the CDR3 reads TGTGCCAGCAGTGTGGAGGACAACTCCTACGAGCAGTACTTC. Translated, it gives CASSVEDNSYEQYF.

The V and J genes are TRBV7-8 and TRBJ2-5; possible D gene TRBD2, 6 bases. CDR3 length: 15 residues. The V gene's germline CDR1 is SGHVS and CDR2 FQNEAQ. Deletions cut 5 bases from V and 2 bases from J, with 15 bases between. This chain's CDR3 is CASSPYVGTQETQYF. CDR3 sequence (DNA): TGTGCCAGCAGCCCCTACGTAGGGACTCAAGAGACCCAGTACTTC.

In DNA, the CDR3 is TGTGCCAGTAGTACCCCCTTTAGGGGAGACACAGATACGCAGTATTTT. Its protein is CASSTPFRGDTDTQYF. The chain joins TRBV19 to TRBJ2-3; possibly TRBD1 or TRBD2 for D (5 bases each). Between the trimmed V and J ends, which lost 4 bases and 2 bases, there was a span of 16 bases. Germline V lookup: CDR1 LNHDA, CDR2 SQIVND (reference sequence). There are 16 residues in the CDR3.